The next 12 T cell receptor beta chains were all read from a single sample in a study of shared clonotypes between healthy human individuals. TCRdb's copy holds only in-frame clones and misses some; the assay was immunoSEQ multiplex PCR. Altogether approximately 1.9 million clones are present, 93% being singletons, with the ten largest covering approximately 1.7%. Naivety among CD8 cells was defined by CD45RO negativity and positive CCR7 selection, thereby excluding terminally differentiated effector memory CD45RA+ cells. The sequencing input was naive CD8+ T cells from PBMCs. The receptors here all came from a man younger than 35 in good health. Some clones in this sample may be carry-over from other donors' samples.

The chain links TRBV6-5 to TRBJ2-2; D is possibly TRBD1 (5 bases). V was shortened by 6 bases and J by 3 bases, with 14 bases between the two germline ends. CDR3 length: 15 amino acids. CDR1 is MNHEY and CDR2 is SVGAGI in the germline V gene. The CDR3 bases are TGTGCCAGCAGGTCGAGACAGTCTCACACCGGGGAGCTGTTTTTT. Translating gives CASRSRQSHTGELFF.

The chain joins TRBV30 to TRBJ2-7, with no clear D. Germline-derived CDR1 and CDR2 are GTSNPN and SVGIG (reference sequence). The CDR3 spans 14 residues. Trimming left V 3 bases short and J 3 bases short, with 15 bases between. The CDR3 loop is CAWSFDSPNYEQYF. The CDR3 DNA sequence: TGTGCCTGGAGCTTCGACTCCCCCAACTACGAGCAGTACTTC.

The chain uses TRBV27 and TRBJ2-7, with 12 bases lining up with TRBD1. The CDR3 is made up of 15 amino acids. V lost 1 base, J lost 7 bases, and 5 bases stayed unmatched. CDR1 and CDR2 (germline): MNHEY, SMNVEV (reference sequence). The CDR3 is CASSLLGQGAIEQYF. CDR3 bases: TGTGCCAGCAGTTTATTGGGACAGGGGGCTATTGAGCAGTACTTC.

The chain employs TRBV11-2 and TRBJ2-5, with D maybe TRBD2 (6 bases). CDR3 length: 16 residues. V was pared by 1 base and J by 0 bases, with 12 bases between. Germline assignment: CDR1 SGHAT and CDR2 FQNNGV. The CDR3 bases are TGTGCCAGCAGCTTAGGATTTGCGGGATACCAAGAGACCCAGTACTTC. Translating it yields CASSLGFAGYQETQYF.

The rearrangement joins TRBV4-1 to TRBJ1-3; possible D gene TRBD1, 5 bases. Trimming stripped 7 bases from V and 4 bases from J, with 17 bases between. CDR3 length: 15 amino acids. Germline V CDR1 and CDR2: MGHRA, YSYEKL. The CDR3 here is CASTPGPGAGNTIYF. The CDR3 region has the DNA TGCGCCAGCACCCCGGGACCCGGGGCAGGAAACACCATATATTTT.

This clone was counted between two and nine times. The sample carries other DNA sequences with the same CDR3. The V call is TRBV29-1, the J call TRBJ2-2; 8 positions agree with TRBD2. Losses at the gene ends were 6 bases for V and 4 bases for J; bases not matched to a gene: 4. This CDR3 contains 13 residues. CDR1 and CDR2 (germline): SQVTM, ANQGSEA. The CDR3 region is CSVPGRGTGELFF. CDR3 bases: TGCAGCGTACCCGGGAGGGGCACCGGGGAGCTGTTTTTT.

With regard to this clone: Additional DNA sequences in this sample encode the identical CDR3. V and J are TRBV9 and TRBJ2-7; 7 bases map to TRBD1. Germline V gene data show CDR1 as SGDLS and CDR2 as YYNGEE. The CDR3 contains 13 residues. The V segment lost 4 bases and the J segment 2 bases; nucleotides outside the gene matches: 3. The CDR3 is CASSPGQTYEQYF. In DNA, the CDR3 is TGTGCCAGCAGCCCGGGACAGACCTACGAGCAGTACTTC.

The rearrangement uses TRBV4-1 and TRBJ2-7, with D possibly TRBD2 on 6 matching bases. There are 15 residues in the CDR3. V was cut by 2 bases and J by 2 bases, with 13 bases left in between. Germline values: CDR1 MGHRA, CDR2 YSYEKL. CDR3 sequence (DNA): TGCGCCAGCAGCCAACGGGGGACGGAGACCTACGAGCAGTACTTC. Translation: CASSQRGTETYEQYF.

The chain uses TRBV25-1 and TRBJ2-1; D is unresolved. Germline CDR1 reads MGHDK; CDR2 reads SYGVNS. CDR3 length: 12 residues. The V gene lost 5 bases and the J gene lost 8 bases, with 10 bases spanning the gap. The CDR3 DNA follows: TGTGCCAGCAGTCCCAGTAGGCATGAGCAGTTCTTC. Translated, it gives CASSPSRHEQFF.

This clone was detected only once. The CDR3 DNA is TGTGCCAGCAGCTCCCGCCCCACTGCGGGAGTCGGTGAGACCCAGTACTTC. Its protein product is CASSSRPTAGVGETQYF. The chain couples TRBV11-2 to TRBJ2-5, with 7 bases fitting TRBD2. The CDR3 length is 17 residues. Trimming cost V 4 bases and J 5 bases; bases outside gene matches: 16. Germline V gene sequence: CDR1 SGHAT, CDR2 FQNNGV.

The V call is TRBV5-4, the J call TRBJ1-2, with a weak D call TRBD1 (6 bases). The CDR3 covers 15 residues. Trimming shortened V by 4 bases and J by 6 bases, and 19 bases separated the two germline ends. Germline CDR1 and CDR2: SGHNT and YYREEE (reference sequence). CDR3 sequence (DNA): TGTGCCAGCAGCGATATGGGGGGCAGTATCCATGGCTACACCTTC. It yields the protein CASSDMGGSIHGYTF.

CDR3 region: CASSTLAGAGEQYF. CDR3 in DNA: TGTGCCAGCAGTACACTAGCGGGAGCTGGCGAGCAGTACTTC. The rearrangement links TRBV27 to TRBJ2-7, with 11 bases lining up with TRBD2. Looked up from germline, CDR1 is MNHEY and CDR2 is SMNVEV (reference sequence). Trimming at V came to 5 bases and at J to 6 bases, leaving 6 bases not matched to a gene. The CDR3 loop spans 14 amino acids.